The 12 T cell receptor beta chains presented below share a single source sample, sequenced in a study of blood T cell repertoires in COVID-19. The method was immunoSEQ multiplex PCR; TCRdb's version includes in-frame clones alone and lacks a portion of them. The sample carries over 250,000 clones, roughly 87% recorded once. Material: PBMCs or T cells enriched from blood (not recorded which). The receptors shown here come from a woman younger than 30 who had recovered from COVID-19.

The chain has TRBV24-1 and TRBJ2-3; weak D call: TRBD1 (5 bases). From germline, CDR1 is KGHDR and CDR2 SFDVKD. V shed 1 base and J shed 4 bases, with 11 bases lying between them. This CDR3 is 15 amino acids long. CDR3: CATSDFGVGADTQYF. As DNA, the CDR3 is TGTGCCACCAGTGATTTTGGGGTAGGGGCAGATACGCAGTATTTT.

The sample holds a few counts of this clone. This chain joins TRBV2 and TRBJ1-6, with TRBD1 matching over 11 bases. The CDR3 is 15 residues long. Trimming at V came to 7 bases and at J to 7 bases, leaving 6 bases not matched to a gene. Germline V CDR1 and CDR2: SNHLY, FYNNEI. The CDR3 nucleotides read TGTGCCAGCATGGGGACAGGGGGATCGAATTCACCCCTCCACTTT. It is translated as CASMGTGGSNSPLHF.

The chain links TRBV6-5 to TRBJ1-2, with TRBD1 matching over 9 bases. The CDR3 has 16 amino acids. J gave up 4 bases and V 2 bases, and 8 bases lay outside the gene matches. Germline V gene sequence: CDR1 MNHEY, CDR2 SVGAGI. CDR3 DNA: TGTGCCAGCAGTTACCCAGCCGGGACAGGGATCTATGGCTACACCTTC. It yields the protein CASSYPAGTGIYGYTF.

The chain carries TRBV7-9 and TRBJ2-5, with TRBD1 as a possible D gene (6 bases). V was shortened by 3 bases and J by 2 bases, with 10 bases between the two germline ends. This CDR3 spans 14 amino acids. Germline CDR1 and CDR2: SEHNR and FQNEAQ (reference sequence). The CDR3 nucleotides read TGTGCCAGCAGCTTCCGACAGGCGCAAGAGACCCAGTACTTC. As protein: CASSFRQAQETQYF.

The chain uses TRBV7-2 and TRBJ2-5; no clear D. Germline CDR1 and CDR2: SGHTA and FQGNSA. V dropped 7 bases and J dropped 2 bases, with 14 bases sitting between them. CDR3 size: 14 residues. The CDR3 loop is CASNYGSAQETQYF. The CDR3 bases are TGTGCCAGCAACTATGGTTCAGCGCAAGAGACCCAGTACTTC.

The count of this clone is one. CDR3 sequence (DNA): TGTGCCAGCAGCGTAGAAGGCGACACGCTTAATTCACCCCTCCACTTT. Translating it yields CASSVEGDTLNSPLHF. V usage is TRBV9 and J usage is TRBJ1-6; D is unclear. Germline values: CDR1 SGDLS, CDR2 YYNGEE. V lost 0 bases to trimming and J lost 6 bases, with 13 bases between them. The CDR3 contains 16 residues.

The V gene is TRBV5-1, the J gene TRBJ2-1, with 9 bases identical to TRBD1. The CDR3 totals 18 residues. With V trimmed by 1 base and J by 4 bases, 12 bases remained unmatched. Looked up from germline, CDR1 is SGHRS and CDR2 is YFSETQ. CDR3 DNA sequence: TGCGCCAGCAGCTTGAGGGACAGGGTCATCTTACCTTACAATGAGCAGTTCTTC. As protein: CASSLRDRVILPYNEQFF.

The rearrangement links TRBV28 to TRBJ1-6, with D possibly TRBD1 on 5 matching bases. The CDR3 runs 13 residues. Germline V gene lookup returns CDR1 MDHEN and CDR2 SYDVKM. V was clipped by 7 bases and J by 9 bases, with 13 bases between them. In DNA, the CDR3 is TGTGCCAGCACCAGAACGGGGGGTTCACCCCTCCACTTT. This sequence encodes CASTRTGGSPLHF.

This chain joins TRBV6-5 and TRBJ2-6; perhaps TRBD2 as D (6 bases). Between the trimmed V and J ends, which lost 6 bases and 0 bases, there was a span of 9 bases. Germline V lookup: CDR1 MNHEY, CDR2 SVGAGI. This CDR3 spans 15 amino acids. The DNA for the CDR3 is TGTGCCAGCAGCCGGGGGAGCTCTGGGGCCAACGTCCTGACTTTC. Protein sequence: CASSRGSSGANVLTF.

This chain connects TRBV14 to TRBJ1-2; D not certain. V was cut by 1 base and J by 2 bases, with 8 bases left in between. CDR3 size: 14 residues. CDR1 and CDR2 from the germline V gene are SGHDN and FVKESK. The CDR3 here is CASSQGQWNYGYTF. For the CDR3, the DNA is TGTGCCAGCAGCCAAGGCCAGTGGAACTATGGCTACACCTTC.

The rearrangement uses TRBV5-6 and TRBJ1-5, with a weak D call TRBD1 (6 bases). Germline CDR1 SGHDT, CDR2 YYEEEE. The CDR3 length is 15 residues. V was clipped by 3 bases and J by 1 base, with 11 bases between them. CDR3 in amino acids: CASSSTGLSNQPQHF. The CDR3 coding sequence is TGTGCCAGCAGCTCTACAGGGTTGAGCAATCAGCCCCAGCATTTT.

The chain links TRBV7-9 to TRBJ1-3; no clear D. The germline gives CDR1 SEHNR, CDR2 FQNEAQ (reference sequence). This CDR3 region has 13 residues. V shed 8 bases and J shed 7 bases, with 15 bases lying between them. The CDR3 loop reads CASLATVGNTIYF. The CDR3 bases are TGTGCCAGCTTAGCGACGGTTGGCAACACCATATATTTT.